This T cell receptor beta chain was found in a study of blood T cell repertoires in COVID-19. Trimming took 4 bases from V and 6 from J, leaving 19 bases between them. The CDR3 length is 15 residues. CDR1 is SGHNT and CDR2 is YYREEE in the germline V gene (reference sequence). This clone was seen a handful of times. TCRdb's table, derived via immunoSEQ multiplex PCR, lists solely in-frame clones and lacks some. The top ten hold approximately 14% of the sample, which has 150,000 to 200,000 clones, more than 65% seen once. Material: peripheral blood. The TCR comes from a woman older than 75 with acute or convalescent COVID-19. The chain couples TRBV5-4 to TRBJ1-2, with no clear D. The CDR3 loop reads CASSPLGGFRDGYTF. The CDR3 DNA follows: TGTGCCAGCAGCCCTCTGGGAGGGTTTAGAGATGGCTACACCTTC. The entire variable domain, with the rest obtained from reference TRBV5-4 and TRBJ1-2, is as follows: ETGVTQSPTHLIKTRGQQVTLRCSSQSGHNTVSWYQQALGQGPQFIFQYYREEENGRGNFPPRFSGLQFPNYSSELNVNALELDDSALYLCASSPLGGFRDGYTFGSGTRLTVV.